Each of the 6 T cell receptor beta chains below was sequenced from the same sample in a study of high-grade serous ovarian cancer treatment subgroups. Repertoires were generated with immunoSEQ multiplex PCR, while TCRdb's copy carries only in-frame clones and drops some. The table shows some 300 clones, with 77% occurring only once. The tumor samples were collected prior to definitive surgery or chemotherapy. Specimen: tumor tissue. Receptors originate from a human donor with high-grade serous ovarian cancer.

This clone was seen a few times. The rearrangement joins TRBV30 to TRBJ1-5; D uncertain. Germline V gene data show CDR1 as GTSNPN and CDR2 as SVGIG (reference sequence). The CDR3 covers 13 residues. Trimming pared 0 bases from V and 3 bases from J, leaving 6 bases between. The CDR3 loop reads CAWSVSYNQPQHF. The CDR3 DNA is TGTGCCTGGAGTGTAAGCTACAATCAGCCCCAGCATTTT. The entire variable domain, with the rest obtained from reference TRBV30 and TRBJ1-5, is as follows: SQTIHQWPATLVQPVGSPLSLECTVEGTSNPNLYWYRQAAGRGLQLLFYSVGIGQISSEVPQNLSASRPQDRQFILSSKKLLLSDSGFYLCAWSVSYNQPQHFGDGTRLSIL.

The V gene is TRBV15, the J gene TRBJ2-7; D unclear. CDR3 length: 13 amino acids. V lost 1 base, J lost 4 bases, and 8 bases lay in between. Germline V gives CDR1 LNHNV, CDR2 YYDKDF (reference sequence). CDR3 protein: CATSRAWDYEQYF. CDR3 coding DNA: TGTGCCACCAGCAGAGCCTGGGATTACGAGCAGTACTTC.

This chain uses TRBV5-1 with TRBJ2-3; D remains unclear. The CDR3 is 15 amino acids. Germline lookup yields CDR1 SGHRS and CDR2 YFSETQ. V dropped 0 bases and J dropped 1 base, with 9 bases sitting between them. In DNA, the CDR3 is TGCGCCAGCAGCTTGGTCGGCGGAGGCACAGATACGCAGTATTTT. Its protein is CASSLVGGGTDTQYF.

The chain combines TRBV27 with TRBJ1-3; 7 nucleotides agree with TRBD1. The length of the CDR3 is 16 residues. With V trimmed by 4 bases and J by 2 bases, 8 bases remained unmatched. Germline V CDR1 and CDR2: MNHEY, SMNVEV (reference sequence). The chain's CDR3 is CASSSVGGPTGNTIYF. In nucleotides, the CDR3 is TGTGCCAGCAGTTCCGTAGGGGGCCCAACTGGAAACACCATATATTTT.

The chain carries TRBV9 and TRBJ2-3, with 16 positions matching TRBD2. Trimming took 2 bases from V and 8 from J; bases not matched to a gene: 26. This CDR3 has 23 residues. Germline V gene sequence: CDR1 SGDLS, CDR2 YYNGEE. The CDR3 sequence is CASSVGTSGSGTSGRALVGTQYF. CDR3 DNA: TGTGCCAGCAGCGTCGGGACTAGCGGGAGCGGGACTAGCGGGAGGGCCTTGGTCGGTACGCAGTATTTT.

This sequence joins TRBV5-4 and TRBJ1-1; 8 bases agree with TRBD1. The V gene end was trimmed by 3 bases and the J gene end by 4 bases; junction bases not matched to a gene: 5. Looked up from germline, CDR1 is SGHNT and CDR2 is YYREEE (reference sequence). CDR3 size: 14 residues. CDR3 in amino acids: CASSSGQDSTEAFF. DNA of the CDR3: TGTGCCAGCAGCTCGGGACAGGATAGCACTGAAGCTTTCTTT.